This T cell receptor (beta chain) is from a study of blood T cell repertoires in COVID-19. Study at large: The United States, Italy and Spain were the sources of the acute and convalescent COVID-19 samples. PBMCs, B-cell-depleted T cells, or T cells were the source of the cDNA or gDNA that made up the material.

Authors' methods: The assay estimated nucleated cells by amplifying reference gene primers. Assay used: immunoSEQ multiplex PCR; TCRdb lists only in-frame clones, some missing. V, J and clone size reflect that table, while D and trimming were determined from the DNA. The table lists 40,000 to 50,000 clones, roughly 85% of them singletons. The table lists this clone with a few counts. Germline V lookup: CDR1 GTSNPN, CDR2 SVGIG (reference sequence). The CDR3 totals 16 residues. Trimming removed 1 base from V and 0 bases from J, with 13 bases in between. The genes are TRBV30 and TRBJ1-5; no reliable D call. Sequenced input: peripheral blood. The receptor comes from a man aged 55 to 69 with acute or convalescent COVID-19. The CDR3 nucleotides are TGTGCCTGGAGTGGAAGGGCCGGGGATAGCAATCAGCCCCAGCATTTT. Protein product: CAWSGRAGDSNQPQHF.